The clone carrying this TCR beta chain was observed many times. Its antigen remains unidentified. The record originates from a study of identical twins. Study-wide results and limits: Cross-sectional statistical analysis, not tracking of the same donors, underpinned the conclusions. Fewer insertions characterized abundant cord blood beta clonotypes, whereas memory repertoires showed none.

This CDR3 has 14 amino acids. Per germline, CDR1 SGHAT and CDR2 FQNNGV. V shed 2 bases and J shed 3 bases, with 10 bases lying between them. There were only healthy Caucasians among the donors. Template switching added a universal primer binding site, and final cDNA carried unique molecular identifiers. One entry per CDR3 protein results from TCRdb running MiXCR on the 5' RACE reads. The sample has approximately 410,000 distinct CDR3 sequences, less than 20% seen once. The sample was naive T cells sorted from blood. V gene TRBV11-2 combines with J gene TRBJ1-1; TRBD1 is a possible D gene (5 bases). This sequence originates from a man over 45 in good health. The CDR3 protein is CASSLTGLDTEAFF. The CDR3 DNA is TGTGCCAGCAGCTTAACGGGGCTTGACACTGAAGCTTTCTTT.